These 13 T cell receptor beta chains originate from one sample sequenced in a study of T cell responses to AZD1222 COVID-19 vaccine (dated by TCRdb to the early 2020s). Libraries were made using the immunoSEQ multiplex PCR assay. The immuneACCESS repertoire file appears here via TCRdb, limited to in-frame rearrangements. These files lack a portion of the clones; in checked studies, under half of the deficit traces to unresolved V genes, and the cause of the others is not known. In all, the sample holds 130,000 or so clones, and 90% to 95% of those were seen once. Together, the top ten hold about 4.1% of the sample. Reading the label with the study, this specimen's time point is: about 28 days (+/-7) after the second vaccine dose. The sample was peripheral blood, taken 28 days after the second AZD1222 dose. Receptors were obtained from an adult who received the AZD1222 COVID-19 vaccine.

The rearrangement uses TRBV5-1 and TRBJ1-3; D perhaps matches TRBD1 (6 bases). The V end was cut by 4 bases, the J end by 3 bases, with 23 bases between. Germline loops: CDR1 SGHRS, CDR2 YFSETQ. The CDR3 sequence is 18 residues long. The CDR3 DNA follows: TGCGCCAGCAGCCTATCGGGCTCGACAGGCTCCGGTGGAAACACCATATATTTT. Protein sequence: CASSLSGSTGSGGNTIYF.

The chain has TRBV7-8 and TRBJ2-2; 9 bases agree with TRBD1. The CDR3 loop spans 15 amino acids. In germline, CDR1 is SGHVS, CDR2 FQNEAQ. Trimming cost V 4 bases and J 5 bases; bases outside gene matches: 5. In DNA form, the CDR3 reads TGTGCCAGCAGCTCCCGGACAGGGGTTACCGGGGAGCTGTTTTTT. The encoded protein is CASSSRTGVTGELFF.

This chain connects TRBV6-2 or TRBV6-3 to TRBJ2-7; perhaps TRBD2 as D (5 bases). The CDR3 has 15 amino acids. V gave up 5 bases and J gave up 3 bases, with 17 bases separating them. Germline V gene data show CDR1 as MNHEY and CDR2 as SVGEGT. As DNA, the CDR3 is TGTGCCAGCAGTAGAGACGGGATTTCCCTCTACGAGCAGTACTTC. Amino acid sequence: CASSRDGISLYEQYF.

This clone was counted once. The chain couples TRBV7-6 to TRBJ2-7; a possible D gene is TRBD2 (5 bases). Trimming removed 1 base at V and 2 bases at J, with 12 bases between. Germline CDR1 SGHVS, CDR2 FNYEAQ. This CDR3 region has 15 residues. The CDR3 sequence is CASSLEGGSPYEQYF. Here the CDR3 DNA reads TGTGCCAGCAGCTTAGAGGGCGGGTCCCCCTACGAGCAGTACTTC. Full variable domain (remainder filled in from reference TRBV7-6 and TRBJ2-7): GAGVSQSPRYKVTKRGQDVALRCDPISGHVSLYWYRQALGQGPEFLTYFNYEAQQDKSGLPNDRFSAERPEGSISTLTIQRTEQRDSAMYRCASSLEGGSPYEQYFGPGTRLTVT.

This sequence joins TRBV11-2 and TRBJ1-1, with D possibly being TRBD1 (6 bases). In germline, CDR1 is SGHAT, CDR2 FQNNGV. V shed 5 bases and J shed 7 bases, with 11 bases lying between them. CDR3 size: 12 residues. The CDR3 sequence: CASSAGQYEAFF. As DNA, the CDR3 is TGTGCCAGCAGCGCCGGACAGTATGAAGCTTTCTTT. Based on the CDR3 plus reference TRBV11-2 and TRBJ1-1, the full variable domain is EAGVAQSPRYKIIEKRQSVAFWCNPISGHATLYWYQQILGQGPKLLIQFQNNGVVDDSQLPKDRFSAERLKGVDSTLKIQPAKLEDSAVYLCASSAGQYEAFFGQGTRLTVV.

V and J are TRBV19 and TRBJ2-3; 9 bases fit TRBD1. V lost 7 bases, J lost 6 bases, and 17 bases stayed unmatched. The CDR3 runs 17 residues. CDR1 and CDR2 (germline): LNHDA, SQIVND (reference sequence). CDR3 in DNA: TGTGCCAGTACCCCGCCGGGGACAGGGATGGAAGCTGATACGCAGTATTTT. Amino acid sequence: CASTPPGTGMEADTQYF.

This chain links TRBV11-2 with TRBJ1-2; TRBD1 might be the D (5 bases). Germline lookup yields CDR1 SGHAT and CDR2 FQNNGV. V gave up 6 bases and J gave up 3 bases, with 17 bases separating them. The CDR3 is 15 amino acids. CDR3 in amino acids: CASRIPGRADYGYTF. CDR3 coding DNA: TGTGCCAGCAGAATTCCCGGCAGGGCGGACTATGGCTACACCTTC. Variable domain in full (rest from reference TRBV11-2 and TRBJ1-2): EAGVAQSPRYKIIEKRQSVAFWCNPISGHATLYWYQQILGQGPKLLIQFQNNGVVDDSQLPKDRFSAERLKGVDSTLKIQPAKLEDSAVYLCASRIPGRADYGYTFGSGTRLTVV.

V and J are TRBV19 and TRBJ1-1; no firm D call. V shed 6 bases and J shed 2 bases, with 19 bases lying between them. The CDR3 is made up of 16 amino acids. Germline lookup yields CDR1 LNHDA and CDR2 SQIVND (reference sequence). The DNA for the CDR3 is TGTGCCAGTAGCCCTGCCCTTTACATGTTTAACACTGAAGCTTTCTTT. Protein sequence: CASSPALYMFNTEAFF.

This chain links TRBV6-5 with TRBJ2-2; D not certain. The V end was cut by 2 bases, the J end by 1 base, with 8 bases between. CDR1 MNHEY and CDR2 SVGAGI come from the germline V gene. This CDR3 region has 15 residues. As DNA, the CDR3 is TGTGCCAGCAGTTACGTACAGCAGAACACCGGGGAGCTGTTTTTT. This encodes CASSYVQQNTGELFF.

In DNA form, the CDR3 reads TGTGCCAGCAGAACGGACAGGAACTATGGCTACACCTTC. It is translated as CASRTDRNYGYTF. The chain recombines TRBV27 with TRBJ1-2; 7 bases map to TRBD1. Germline V gives CDR1 MNHEY, CDR2 SMNVEV (reference sequence). V lost 6 bases and J lost 2; bases outside the gene matches: 3. The CDR3 totals 13 residues.

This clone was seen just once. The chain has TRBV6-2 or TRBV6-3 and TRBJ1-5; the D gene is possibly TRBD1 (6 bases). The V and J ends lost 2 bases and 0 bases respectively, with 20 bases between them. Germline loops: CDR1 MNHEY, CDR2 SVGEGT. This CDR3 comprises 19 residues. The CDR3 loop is CASSYPKDRSDLSNQPQHF. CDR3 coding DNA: TGTGCCAGCAGTTACCCGAAGGACAGAAGTGACCTTAGCAATCAGCCCCAGCATTTT.

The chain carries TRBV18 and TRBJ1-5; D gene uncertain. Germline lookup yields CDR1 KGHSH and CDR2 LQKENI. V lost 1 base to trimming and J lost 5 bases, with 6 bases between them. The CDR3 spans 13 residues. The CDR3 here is CASSPLGDQPQHF. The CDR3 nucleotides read TGTGCCAGCTCACCACTCGGCGATCAGCCCCAGCATTTT.

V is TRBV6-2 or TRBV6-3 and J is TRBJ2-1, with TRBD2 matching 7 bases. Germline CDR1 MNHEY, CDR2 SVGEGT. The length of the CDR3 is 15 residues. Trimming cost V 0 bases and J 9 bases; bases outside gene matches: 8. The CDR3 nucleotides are TGTGCCAGCAGTTACTCGGGGCTCGGGAGGTCTGAGCAGTTCTTC. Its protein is CASSYSGLGRSEQFF.